This T cell receptor beta chain was identified during a study of shared T cell receptors in the human thymus. Repertoires were generated with immunoSEQ multiplex PCR, while TCRdb's copy carries only in-frame clones and drops some. The sample contains about 660,000 clones, around nine tenths of which appear only once. Looked up from germline, CDR1 is LNHDA and CDR2 is SQIVND (reference sequence). The V end lost 4 bases, the J end lost 0 bases, and 13 bases lay between the germline ends. The CDR3 sequence is 15 residues long. These data also formed part of another study, on human thymus T cells. That work states: Thymic and blood repertoires appeared to show biased V and J gene usage.

The genes are TRBV19 and TRBJ2-7; D gene uncertain. The sample taken for sequencing was thymocytes. The clonotype comes from a boy under three years old with a congenital heart defect. The CDR3 reads CASSRLEGGSYEQYF. The CDR3 DNA follows: TGTGCCAGTAGTAGGTTGGAAGGCGGCTCCTACGAGCAGTACTTC. The full variable domain, its missing parts supplied by reference TRBV19 and TRBJ2-7, is DGGITQSPKYLFRKEGQNVTLSCEQNLNHDAMYWYRQDPGQGLRLIYYSQIVNDFQKGDIAEGYSVSREKKESFPLTVTSAQKNPTAFYLCASSRLEGGSYEQYFGPGTRLTVT.